This TCR beta chain was sequenced for a study of T cells expressing NK-cell markers. Across the study: From sorted CD3+CD56+NKG2C+, CD3+CD56+NKG2C- and CD3+CD56-NKG2C+ T cells came the TCR beta repertoires. The eight sequenced donors comprised seven who were HCMV-seropositive and one who was seronegative.

The CDR3 consists of 15 residues. The germline V gene encodes CDR1 KGHSH and CDR2 LQKENI. cDNA encoding TCR beta was synthesized via 5'RACE template switching incorporating UMIs. TCRdb processed the 5' RACE reads again and assigns one entry to each CDR3 protein, with no DNA. This table lists about half a million distinct CDR3 sequences. The receptor's source is a woman between 45 and 60 years old in good health. The sequencing input was blood T cells: a sorted CD56 or NKG2C T cell subset, CD4+ or CD8+ T cells, or bulk PBMC T cells (not recorded which). The rearrangement links TRBV18 to TRBJ2-7; TCRdb designates TRBD2, a call that cannot be tested without DNA. CDR3 sequence: CASSNPGLYTYEQYF.